This T cell receptor beta chain was captured by sequencing in a study of T-cell reconstitution after alpha-beta-depleted transplantation in children. A TCRbeta library incorporating unique molecular identifiers was prepared. Each CDR3 protein gets one entry after TCRdb re-called the PCR reads with MiXCR. Among a few hundred thousand distinct CDR3 sequences, roughly 14% were seen once, and the ten largest hold around 4.1%. The germline V gene encodes CDR1 SEHNR and CDR2 FQNEAQ (reference sequence). The CDR3 is made up of 13 amino acids. The V end was cut by 4 bases, the J end by 4 bases, with 10 bases between.

V gene TRBV7-9 combines with J gene TRBJ1-1; D unclear. The sample was PBMCs, taken from the stem cell graft. This TCR was recovered from a human donor who donated a stem cell graft to a child with Fanconi anemia. CDR3 region: CASSWEGSTEAFF. CDR3 bases: TGTGCCAGCAGCTGGGAAGGGTCCACTGAAGCTTTCTTT.